This T cell receptor beta chain was sequenced for a study of shared clonotypes between healthy human individuals. Here immunoSEQ multiplex PCR was the method, and the copy in TCRdb shows in-frame clones only, minus some. The sample lists about 2.3 million clones, approximately 90% seen once, with 0.37% in the top ten. Germline lookup yields CDR1 MNHEY and CDR2 SVGAGI. The J segment lost 3 bases and the V segment lost 6 bases, leaving 3 bases of the junction unmatched. The CDR3 consists of 13 residues. Sequenced material: naive CD4+ T cells from PBMCs. The sample's subset: CD45RA+ positively selected. The source is a man aged 18 to 29 in good health. Some clones in this sample may be carry-over from other donors' samples. This rearrangement joins TRBV6-5 to TRBJ2-7, with 9 bases matching TRBD1. CDR3 DNA: TGTGCCAGCAGAAGACAGGGGGTCTACGAGCAGTACTTC. Residues: CASRRQGVYEQYF.